This T cell receptor (beta chain) was recorded in a study of cytomegalovirus exposure and HLA in healthy donors. General study results and limits: TRBV6-2, TRBV6-3 and other indistinguishable V segments were excluded.

This clone was counted a few times. Antigen specificity is unknown. V was shortened by 7 bases and J by 3 bases, with 13 bases between the two germline ends. The CDR3 loop spans 13 amino acids. Germline lookup yields CDR1 MNHEY and CDR2 SVGAGI. The PCR had 60 Vbeta and 13 Jbeta primers. Sequencing used immunoSEQ multiplex PCR; TCRdb keeps in-frame clones, though not all of them. This sample has some 84,000 clones, with 55% to 70% found just once. This receptor was obtained from a middle-aged woman in good health and CMV-seropositive. The material sequenced was PBMCs. The rearrangement joins TRBV6-5 to TRBJ2-7; TRBD2 might be the D (5 bases). The CDR3 protein is CASTGSMDYEQYF. The CDR3, as DNA: TGTGCCAGCACGGGGAGCATGGACTACGAGCAGTACTTC.